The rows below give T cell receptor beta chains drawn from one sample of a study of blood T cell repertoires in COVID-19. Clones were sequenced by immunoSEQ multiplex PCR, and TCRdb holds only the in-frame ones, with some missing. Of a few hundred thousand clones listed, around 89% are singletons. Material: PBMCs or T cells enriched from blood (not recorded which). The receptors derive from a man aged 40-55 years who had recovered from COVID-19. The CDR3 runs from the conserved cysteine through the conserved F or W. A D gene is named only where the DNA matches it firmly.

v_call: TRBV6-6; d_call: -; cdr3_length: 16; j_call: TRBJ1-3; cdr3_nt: TGTGCCAGCGTTGCTTTACAGGGATTGGGTGGAAACACCATATATTTT; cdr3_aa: CASVALQGLGGNTIYF
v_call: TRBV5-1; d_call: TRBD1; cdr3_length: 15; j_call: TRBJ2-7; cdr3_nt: TGCGCCAGCAGCTTCCGGGACAGGGTGGTGGGCGAGCAGTACTTC; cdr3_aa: CASSFRDRVVGEQYF
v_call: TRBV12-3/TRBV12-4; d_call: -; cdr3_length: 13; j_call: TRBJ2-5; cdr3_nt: TGTGCCAGCACACCCGGGGGATTAGAGACCCAGTACTTC; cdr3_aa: CASTPGGLETQYF
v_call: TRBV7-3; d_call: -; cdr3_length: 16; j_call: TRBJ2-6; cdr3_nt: TGTGCCAGCAGCTTAAGTGTTAACTCTGGGGCCAACGTCCTGACTTTC; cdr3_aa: CASSLSVNSGANVLTF
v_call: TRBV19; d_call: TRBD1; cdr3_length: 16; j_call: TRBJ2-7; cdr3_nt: TGTGCCAGTAGTATCCTTTTCGACAGGGCCCACGGGGAGCAGTACTTC; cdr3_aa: CASSILFDRAHGEQYF
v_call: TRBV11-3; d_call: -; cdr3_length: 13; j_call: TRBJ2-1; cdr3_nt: TGTGCCAGCAGCGACGGACAGTACAATGAGCAGTTCTTC; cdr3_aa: CASSDGQYNEQFF
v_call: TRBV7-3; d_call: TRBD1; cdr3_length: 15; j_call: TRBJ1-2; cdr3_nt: TGTGCCAGCAGCGCCACAGGGGTCTTCGACTATGGCTACACCTTC; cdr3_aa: CASSATGVFDYGYTF
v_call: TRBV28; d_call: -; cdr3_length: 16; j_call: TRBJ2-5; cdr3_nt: TGTGCCAGCAGCGGAATATTCGGACTGGTCCAAGAGACCCAGTACTTC; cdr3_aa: CASSGIFGLVQETQYF
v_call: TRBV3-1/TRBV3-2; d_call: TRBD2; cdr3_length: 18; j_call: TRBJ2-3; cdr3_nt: TGTGCCAGCAGCCTGGGACTAGCGGGAGAGGAAGGCACAGATACGCAGTATTTT; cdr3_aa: CASSLGLAGEEGTDTQYF
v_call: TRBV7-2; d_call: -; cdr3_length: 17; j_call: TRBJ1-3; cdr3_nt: TGTGCCAGCAGCTTTCGCAACCAGGGCCTCCCTGGAAACACCATATATTTT; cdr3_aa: CASSFRNQGLPGNTIYF
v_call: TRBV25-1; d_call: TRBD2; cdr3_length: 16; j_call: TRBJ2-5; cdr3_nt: TGTGCCAGCAGTGACTCCATAGCGGGGGGCTTTGAGACCCAGTACTTC; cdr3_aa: CASSDSIAGGFETQYF
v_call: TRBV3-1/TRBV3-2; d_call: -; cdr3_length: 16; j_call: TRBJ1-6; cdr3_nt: TGTGCCAGCAGCCAAGTAGCAGGGATCCGTAATTCACCCCTCCACTTT; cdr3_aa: CASSQVAGIRNSPLHF
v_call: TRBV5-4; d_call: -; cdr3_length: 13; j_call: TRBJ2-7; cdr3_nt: TGTGCCAGCAGCTTGAAGGGGGTCTACGAGCAGTACTTC; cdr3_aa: CASSLKGVYEQYF
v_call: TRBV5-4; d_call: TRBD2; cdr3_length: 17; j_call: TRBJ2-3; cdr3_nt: TGTGCCAGCAGCTTGGCCATGGCTAGCGGGGATCCTGATACGCAGTATTTT; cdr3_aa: CASSLAMASGDPDTQYF
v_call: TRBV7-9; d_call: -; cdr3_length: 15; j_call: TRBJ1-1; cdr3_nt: TGTGCCAGCAGAAGGGTGGACACTTATAGGGCTGAAGCTTTCTTT; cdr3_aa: CASRRVDTYRAEAFF
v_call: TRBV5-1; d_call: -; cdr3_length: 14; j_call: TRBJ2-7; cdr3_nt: TGCGCCAGCAAGCCCTGGACAGCAACGGGGGAGCAGTACTTC; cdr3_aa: CASKPWTATGEQYF
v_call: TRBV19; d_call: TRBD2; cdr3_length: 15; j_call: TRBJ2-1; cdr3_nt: TGTGCCAGTAGGACTAGCGGGGGAGGGTACAATGAGCAGTTCTTC; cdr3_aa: CASRTSGGGYNEQFF